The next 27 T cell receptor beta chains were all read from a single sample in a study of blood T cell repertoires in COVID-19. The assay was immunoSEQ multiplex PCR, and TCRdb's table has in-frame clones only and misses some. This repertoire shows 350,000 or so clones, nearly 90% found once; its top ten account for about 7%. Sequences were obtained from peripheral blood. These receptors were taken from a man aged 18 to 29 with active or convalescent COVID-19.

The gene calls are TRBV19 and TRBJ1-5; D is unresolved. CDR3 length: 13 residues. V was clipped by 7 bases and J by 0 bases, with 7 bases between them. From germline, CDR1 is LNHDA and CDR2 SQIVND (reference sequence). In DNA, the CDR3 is TGTGCCAGTAACTACGGTAGCAATCAGCCCCAGCATTTT. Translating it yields CASNYGSNQPQHF. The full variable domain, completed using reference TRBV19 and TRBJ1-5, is DGGITQSPKYLFRKEGQNVTLSCEQNLNHDAMYWYRQDPGQGLRLIYYSQIVNDFQKGDIAEGYSVSREKKESFPLTVTSAQKNPTAFYLCASNYGSNQPQHFGDGTRLSIL.

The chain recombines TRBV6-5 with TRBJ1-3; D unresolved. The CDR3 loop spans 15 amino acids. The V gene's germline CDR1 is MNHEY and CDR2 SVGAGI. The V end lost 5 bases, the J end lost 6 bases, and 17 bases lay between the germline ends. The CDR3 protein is CASSPAGGLANTIYF. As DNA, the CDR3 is TGTGCCAGCAGTCCCGCCGGCGGGTTGGCAAACACCATATATTTT.

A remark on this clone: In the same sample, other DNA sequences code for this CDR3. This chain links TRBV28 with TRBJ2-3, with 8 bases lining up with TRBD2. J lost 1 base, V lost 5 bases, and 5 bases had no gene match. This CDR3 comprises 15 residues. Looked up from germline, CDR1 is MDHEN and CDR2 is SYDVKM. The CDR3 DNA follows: TGTGCCAGCAGTCCCGCGGGGGGACGCACAGATACGCAGTATTTT. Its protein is CASSPAGGRTDTQYF.

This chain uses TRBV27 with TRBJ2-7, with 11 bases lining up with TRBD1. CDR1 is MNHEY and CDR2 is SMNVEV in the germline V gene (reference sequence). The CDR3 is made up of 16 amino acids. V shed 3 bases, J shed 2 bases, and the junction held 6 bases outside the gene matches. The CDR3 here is CASSFISGQGAYEQYF. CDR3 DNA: TGTGCCAGCAGTTTTATTTCGGGACAGGGGGCCTACGAGCAGTACTTC.

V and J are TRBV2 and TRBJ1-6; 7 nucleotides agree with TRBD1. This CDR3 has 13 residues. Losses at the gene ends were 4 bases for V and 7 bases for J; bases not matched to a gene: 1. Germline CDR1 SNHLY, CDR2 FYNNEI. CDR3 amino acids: CASSGQGNSPLHF. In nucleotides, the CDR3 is TGTGCCAGCAGTGGACAGGGAAATTCACCCCTCCACTTT.

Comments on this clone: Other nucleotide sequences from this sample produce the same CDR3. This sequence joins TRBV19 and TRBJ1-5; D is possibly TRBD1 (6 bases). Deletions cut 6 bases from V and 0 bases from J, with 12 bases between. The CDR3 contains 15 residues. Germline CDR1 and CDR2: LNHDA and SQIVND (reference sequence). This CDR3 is CASSPGQYSNQPQHF. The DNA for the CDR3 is TGTGCCAGTAGCCCGGGACAATATAGCAATCAGCCCCAGCATTTT.

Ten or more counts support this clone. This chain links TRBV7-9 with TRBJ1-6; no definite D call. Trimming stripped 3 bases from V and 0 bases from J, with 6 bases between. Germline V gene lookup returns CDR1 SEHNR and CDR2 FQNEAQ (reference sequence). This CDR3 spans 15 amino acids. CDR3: CASSFSSSYNSPLHF. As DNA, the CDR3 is TGTGCCAGCAGCTTTTCTAGCTCCTATAATTCACCCCTCCACTTT.

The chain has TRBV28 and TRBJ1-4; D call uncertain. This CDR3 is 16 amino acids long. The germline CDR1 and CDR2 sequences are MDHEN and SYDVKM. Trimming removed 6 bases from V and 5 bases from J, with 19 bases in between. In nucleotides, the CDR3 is TGTGCCAGCAGCCGACTTTTATTGGAAGGAAATGAAAAACTGTTTTTT. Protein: CASSRLLLEGNEKLFF.

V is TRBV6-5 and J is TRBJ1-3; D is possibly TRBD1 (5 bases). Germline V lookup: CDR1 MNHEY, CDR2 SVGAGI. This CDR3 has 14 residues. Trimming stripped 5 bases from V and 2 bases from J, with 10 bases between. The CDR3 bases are TGTGCCAGCAGTCTTGCGGGGGCTGGAAACACCATATATTTT. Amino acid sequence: CASSLAGAGNTIYF.

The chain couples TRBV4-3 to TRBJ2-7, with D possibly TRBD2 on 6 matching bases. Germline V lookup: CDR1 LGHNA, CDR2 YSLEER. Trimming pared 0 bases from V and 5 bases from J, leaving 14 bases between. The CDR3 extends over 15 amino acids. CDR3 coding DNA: TGCGCCAGCAGCCAAGAAACTAGCTATAAGGACGAGCAGTACTTC. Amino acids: CASSQETSYKDEQYF.

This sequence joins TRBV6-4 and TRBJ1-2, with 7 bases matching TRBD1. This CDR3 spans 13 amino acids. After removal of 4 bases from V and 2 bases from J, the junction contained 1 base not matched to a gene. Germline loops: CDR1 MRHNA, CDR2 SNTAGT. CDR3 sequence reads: CASSATGNYGYTF. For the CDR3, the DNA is TGTGCCAGCAGTGCGACAGGGAACTATGGCTACACCTTC.

The CDR3 DNA reads TGTGCCAGCAGCCCCACCGGACAGGGAACAGATACGCAGTATTTT. Translating gives CASSPTGQGTDTQYF. V usage is TRBV6-5 and J usage is TRBJ2-3; TRBD1 agrees at 8 bases. This CDR3 is 15 amino acids long. V was clipped by 6 bases and J by 3 bases; unmatched bases: 8. CDR1 is MNHEY, CDR2 SVGAGI, per germline.

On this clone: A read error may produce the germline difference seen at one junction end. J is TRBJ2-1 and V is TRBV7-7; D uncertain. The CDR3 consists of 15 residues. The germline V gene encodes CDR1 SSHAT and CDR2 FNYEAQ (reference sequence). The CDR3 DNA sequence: TGTGCTAGCAGCCCCCGACTCGGCTCCTACAATGAGCAGTTCTTC. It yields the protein CASSPRLGSYNEQFF.

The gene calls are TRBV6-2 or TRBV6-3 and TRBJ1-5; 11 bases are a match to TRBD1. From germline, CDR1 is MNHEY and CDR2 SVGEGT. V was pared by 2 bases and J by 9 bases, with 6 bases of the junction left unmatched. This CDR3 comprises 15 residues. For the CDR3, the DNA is TGTGCCAGCAGTTACGGGACAGGGGGAACCCGGCCCCAGCATTTT. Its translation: CASSYGTGGTRPQHF.

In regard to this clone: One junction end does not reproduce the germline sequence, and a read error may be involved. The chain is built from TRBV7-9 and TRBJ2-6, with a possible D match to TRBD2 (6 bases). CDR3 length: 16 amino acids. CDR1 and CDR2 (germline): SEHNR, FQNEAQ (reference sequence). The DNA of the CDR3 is TGTGCCGGCAGAGAGGGACTTAGCTCTGGGGCCAACGTCCTGACTTTC. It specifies CAGREGLSSGANVLTF. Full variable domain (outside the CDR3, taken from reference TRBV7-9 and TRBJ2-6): DTGVSQNPRHKITKRGQNVTFRCDPISEHNRLYWYRQTLGQGPEFLTYFQNEAQLEKSRLLSDRFSAERPKGSFSTLEIQRTEQGDSAMYLCAGREGLSSGANVLTFGAGSRLTVL.

The CDR3 loop reads CASSLDGRGGQPQHF. CDR3 in DNA: TGTGCCAGCAGCTTAGATGGTAGGGGAGGACAGCCCCAGCATTTT. This chain links TRBV7-2 with TRBJ1-5; weak D call: TRBD1 (5 bases). The CDR3 sequence is 15 residues long. The germline V and J ends were trimmed by 1 base and 7 bases, with 14 bases remaining between them. In germline, CDR1 is SGHTA, CDR2 FQGNSA.

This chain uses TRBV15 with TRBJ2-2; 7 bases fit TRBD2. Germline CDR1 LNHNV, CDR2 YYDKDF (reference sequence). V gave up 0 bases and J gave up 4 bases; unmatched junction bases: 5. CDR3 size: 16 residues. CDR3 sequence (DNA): TGTGCCACCAGCAGAGATGGACTAGTGGTCACCGGGGAGCTGTTTTTT. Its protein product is CATSRDGLVVTGELFF.

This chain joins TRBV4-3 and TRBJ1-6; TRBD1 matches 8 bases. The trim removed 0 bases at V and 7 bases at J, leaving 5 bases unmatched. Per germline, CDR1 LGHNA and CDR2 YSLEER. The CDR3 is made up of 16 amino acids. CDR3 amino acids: CASSQDGQGANSPLHF. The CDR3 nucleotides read TGCGCCAGCAGCCAAGACGGACAGGGTGCGAATTCACCCCTCCACTTT.

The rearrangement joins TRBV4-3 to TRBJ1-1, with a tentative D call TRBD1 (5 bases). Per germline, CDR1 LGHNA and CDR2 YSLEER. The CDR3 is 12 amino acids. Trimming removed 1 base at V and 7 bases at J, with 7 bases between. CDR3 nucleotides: TGCGCCAGCAGCCAAGTGGGGGGTGAAGCTTTCTTT. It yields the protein CASSQVGGEAFF.

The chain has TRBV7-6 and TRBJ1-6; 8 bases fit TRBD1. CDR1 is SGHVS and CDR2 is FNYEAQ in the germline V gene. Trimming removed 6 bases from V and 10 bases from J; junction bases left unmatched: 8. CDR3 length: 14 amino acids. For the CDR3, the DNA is TGTGCCAGCAGAGCCGACAGGGGACACTCACCCCTCCACTTT. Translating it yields CASRADRGHSPLHF.

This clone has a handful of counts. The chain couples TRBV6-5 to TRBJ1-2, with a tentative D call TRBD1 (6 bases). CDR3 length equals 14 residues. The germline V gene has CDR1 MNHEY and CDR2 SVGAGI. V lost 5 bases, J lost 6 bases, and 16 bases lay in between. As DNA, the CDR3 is TGTGCCAGCAGTCGTACAGGGTGGAGGAATGGCTACACCTTC. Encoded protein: CASSRTGWRNGYTF.

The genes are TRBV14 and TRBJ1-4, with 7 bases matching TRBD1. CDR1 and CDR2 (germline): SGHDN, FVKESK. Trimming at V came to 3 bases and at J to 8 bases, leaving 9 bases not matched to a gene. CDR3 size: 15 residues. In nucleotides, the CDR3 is TGTGCCAGCAGCCAGGTCAGGGGGACGATGGAAAAACTGTTTTTT. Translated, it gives CASSQVRGTMEKLFF.

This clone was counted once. CDR3 bases: TGTGCCAGTAGTCCCTTTGGGTGGGGGGGATCCAATGAGCAGTTCTTC. Protein product: CASSPFGWGGSNEQFF. V is TRBV19 and J is TRBJ2-1, with 7 bases that match TRBD2. Germline-derived CDR1 and CDR2 are LNHDA and SQIVND (reference sequence). V lost 5 bases and J lost 6; bases outside the gene matches: 13. The CDR3 has 16 amino acids.

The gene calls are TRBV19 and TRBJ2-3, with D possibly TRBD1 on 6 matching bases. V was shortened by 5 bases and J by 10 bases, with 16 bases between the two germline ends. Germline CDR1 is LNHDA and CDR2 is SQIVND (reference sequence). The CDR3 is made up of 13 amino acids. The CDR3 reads CASSPQGGTAQYF. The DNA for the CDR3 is TGTGCCAGTAGTCCCCAAGGGGGAACGGCGCAGTATTTT.

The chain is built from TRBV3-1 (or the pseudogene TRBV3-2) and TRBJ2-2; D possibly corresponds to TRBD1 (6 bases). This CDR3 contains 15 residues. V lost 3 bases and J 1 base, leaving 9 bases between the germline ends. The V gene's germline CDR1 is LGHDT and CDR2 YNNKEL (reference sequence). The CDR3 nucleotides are TGTGCCAGCAGCCATCCGGGACAGAACACCGGGGAGCTGTTTTTT. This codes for CASSHPGQNTGELFF.

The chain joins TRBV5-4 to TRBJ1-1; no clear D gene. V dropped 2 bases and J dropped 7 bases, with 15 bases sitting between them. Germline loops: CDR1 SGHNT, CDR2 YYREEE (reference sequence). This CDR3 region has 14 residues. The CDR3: CASSFESDRGEAFF. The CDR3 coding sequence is TGTGCCAGCAGCTTTGAGTCTGACCGGGGTGAAGCTTTCTTT.

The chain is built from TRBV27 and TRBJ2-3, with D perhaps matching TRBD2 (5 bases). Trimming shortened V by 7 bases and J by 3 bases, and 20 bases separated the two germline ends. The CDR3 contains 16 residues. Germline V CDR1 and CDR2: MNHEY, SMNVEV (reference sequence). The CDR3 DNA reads TGTGCCAGCAAGCCCAACAAGCGGACCGGGACAGATACGCAGTATTTT. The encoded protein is CASKPNKRTGTDTQYF.